The TCR beta chain under discussion was sequenced for a study of CXCR3-negative and CXCR3-positive naive CD8 T cells. General study results and limits: Naive subsets displayed similar surface CD5, and TCR strength was inferred from TRB CDR3 properties.

The method, 5' RACE with UMI labels, was used to prepare the TRB cDNA libraries. Reprocessing the 5' RACE reads, TCRdb reports a single entry for every CDR3 protein and omits DNA. The sample spans about 82,000 distinct CDR3 sequences; the ten largest clones claim approximately 0.99%. Germline values: CDR1 SGHKS, CDR2 YYEKEE (reference sequence). This CDR3 spans 13 amino acids. As to this clonotype: Its antigen is as yet unknown.

The TCR comes from a human donor in good health. Some clones in this sample may be carry-over from other donors' samples. The gene calls are TRBV5-5 and TRBJ1-1. Sequenced material: naive CXCR3- CD8+ T cells from blood. The subset: CD45RO-CCR7+CD27+CD95- naive CD8+ T cells lacking CXCR3 (TNR3-). CDR3 sequence reads: CASSLFAIPEAFF.